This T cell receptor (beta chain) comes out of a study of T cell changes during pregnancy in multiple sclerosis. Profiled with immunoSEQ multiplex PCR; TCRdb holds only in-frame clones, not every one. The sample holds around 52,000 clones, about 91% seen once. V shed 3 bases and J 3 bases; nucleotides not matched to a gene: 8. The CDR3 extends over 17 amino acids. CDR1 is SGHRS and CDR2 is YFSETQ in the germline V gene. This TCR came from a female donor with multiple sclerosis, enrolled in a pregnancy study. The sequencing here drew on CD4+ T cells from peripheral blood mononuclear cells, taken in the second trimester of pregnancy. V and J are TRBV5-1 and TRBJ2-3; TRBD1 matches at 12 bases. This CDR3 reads CASSSLGTGGLTDTQYF. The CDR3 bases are TGCGCCAGCAGCTCGCTCGGGACAGGGGGCCTTACAGATACGCAGTATTTT.